The T cell receptor beta chain under discussion was sequenced for a study of T cell changes during pregnancy in multiple sclerosis. Libraries were prepared by immunoSEQ multiplex PCR; TCRdb keeps only in-frame clonotypes and omits some of them. The profile shows 40,000 or so clones, 91% of them singletons. The CDR3 loop spans 14 amino acids. CDR1 is SGHRS and CDR2 is YFSETQ in the germline V gene. V lost 6 bases and J lost 7, with 20 bases in between. This TCR was sampled from a female donor with multiple sclerosis, enrolled in a pregnancy study. This sample comprised CD8+ T cells from peripheral blood mononuclear cells, obtained in the second trimester of pregnancy. The rearrangement uses TRBV5-1 and TRBJ2-7; possibly TRBD2 for D (6 bases). CDR3 protein: CASNLGLHGGEQYF. CDR3 nucleotides: TGCGCCAGCAACCTGGGACTGCACGGAGGAGAGCAGTACTTC.